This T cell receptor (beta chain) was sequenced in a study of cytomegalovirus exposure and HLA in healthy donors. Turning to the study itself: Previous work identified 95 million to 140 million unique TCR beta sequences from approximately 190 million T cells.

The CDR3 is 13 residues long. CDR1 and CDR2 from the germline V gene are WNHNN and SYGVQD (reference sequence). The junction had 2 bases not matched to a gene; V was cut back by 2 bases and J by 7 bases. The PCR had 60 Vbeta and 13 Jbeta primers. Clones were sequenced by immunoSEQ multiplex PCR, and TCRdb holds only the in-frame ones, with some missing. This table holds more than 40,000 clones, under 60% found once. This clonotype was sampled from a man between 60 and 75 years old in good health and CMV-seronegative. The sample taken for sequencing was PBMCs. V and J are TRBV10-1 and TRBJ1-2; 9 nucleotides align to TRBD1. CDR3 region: CASSERQGGGYTF. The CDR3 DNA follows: TGCGCCAGCAGTGAGAGACAGGGGGGTGGCTACACCTTC.